The clone carrying this TCR beta chain showed up many times. No antigen is known for it. The data were obtained in a study of CD8 T cells in ankylosing spondylitis. Overall study results and limits: Earlier reports found some motif variants in synovial fluid and blood in reactive arthritis. Reports say disease-linked clones showed up significantly more in matched ankylosing spondylitis synovial fluid. In ankylosing spondylitis blood, a motif of fewer than 10 highly homologous TCR beta variants appeared characteristic.

Quantitative 5'-RACE with molecular barcodes was used to make the TCR beta libraries. TCRdb redid the calling of the 5' RACE reads with MiXCR, one entry per CDR3 protein. Altogether roughly 39,000 distinct CDR3 sequences are present, 2.7% being singletons, with the ten largest covering about 4.8%. The ends were cut back, 4 bases at V and 1 base at J, with 11 bases in the middle. This CDR3 region has 14 residues. From germline, CDR1 is SGDLS and CDR2 YYNGEE. The receptor was derived from a male donor with ankylosing spondylitis or in good health (not recorded which). Sequencing was done on a sample of blood, either unsorted or a sorted T cell fraction (not recorded which). This chain uses TRBV9 with TRBJ1-1; a weak D match, TRBD1 (5 bases). The CDR3 reads CASSLGTRNTEAFF. The CDR3, as DNA: TGTGCCAGCAGCCTGGGGACGCGGAACACTGAAGCTTTCTTT. The whole variable domain, remainder taken from reference TRBV9 and TRBJ1-1, is DSGVTQTPKHLITATGQRVTLRCSPRSGDLSVYWYQQSLDQGLQFLIQYYNGEERAKGNILERFSAQQFPDLHSELNLSSLELGDSALYFCASSLGTRNTEAFFGQGTRLTVV.